This TCR beta chain was recorded in a study of regulatory T cells in long-lasting Graves disease. Time point meaning: persistent/refractory GD, antithyroid drugs over 5 years with positive TRAb. With RNA extracted from PBMCs as input, the TCR library was made. Patients with Graves' disease were diagnosed by American Thyroid Association guidelines. In this sample, this clonotype turned up many times. In germline, CDR1 is MNHEY, CDR2 SMNVEV (reference sequence). CDR3 length equals 13 residues. V dropped 5 bases and J dropped 9 bases, with 17 bases sitting between them. Arm-PCR with iRepertoire HTBI primers amplified the CDR3 regions for these TCR beta libraries. TCRdb used MiXCR to reprocess the multiplex PCR reads, holding one entry per CDR3 protein. The table lists around 430,000 distinct CDR3 sequences, 22% of them singletons.

The chain combines TRBV27 with TRBJ2-7, with D tentatively TRBD2 (5 bases). The specimen was peripheral blood mononuclear cells (PBMCs), collected when the disease was refractory, from a patient treated with antithyroid drugs. The receptor was derived from a female donor with Graves disease. CDR3 sequence: CASSESLGIGQYF. The CDR3 nucleotides read TGTGCCAGCAGTGAATCACTAGGGATTGGGCAGTACTTC.